Each of the 4 T cell receptor beta chains below was sequenced from the same sample in a study of CD8 T cells in Susac syndrome. cDNA came from approximately 0.5 to 1 ug RNA primed by random hexamers. TCRdb reprocessed the immunoSEQ multiplex PCR reads via MiXCR and lists one record per CDR3 protein. The sample lists about 80,000 distinct CDR3 sequences, roughly 95% occurring once. The source material was CD8+ T cells from PBMCs. Receptors originate from a human donor with Susac syndrome.

The V and J genes are TRBV15 and TRBJ2-7, with 7 bases lining up with TRBD2. After removal of 5 bases from V and 3 bases from J, the junction contained 16 bases not matched to a gene. This CDR3 region has 17 residues. Germline V gene data show CDR1 as LNHNV and CDR2 as YYDKDF (reference sequence). The CDR3 DNA reads as TGTGCCACCAGCCTGTGGGCCGGGGGGACTATGCTCTACGAGCAGTACTTC. Translated: CATSLWAGGTMLYEQYF.

The chain carries TRBV18 and TRBJ2-1; D is undetermined. The germline V gene encodes CDR1 KGHSH and CDR2 LQKENI. V lost 1 base and J 6 bases, leaving 16 bases between the germline ends. The CDR3 sequence is 16 residues long. Written as DNA, the CDR3 is TGTGCCAGCTCACCACGGAATCTCCCCCCGGTCAATGAGCAGTTCTTC. Translated, it gives CASSPRNLPPVNEQFF.

This CDR3 is CASSQSGVETQYF. In nucleotides, the CDR3 is TGTGCCAGCAGCCAATCCGGGGTAGAGACCCAGTACTTC. V is TRBV14 and J is TRBJ2-5; tentatively, D is TRBD2 (5 bases). The CDR3 has 13 amino acids. Trimming took off 2 bases at V and 4 bases at J, with 8 bases between the two ends. CDR1 is SGHDN and CDR2 is FVKESK in the germline V gene.

CDR3 sequence: CASSLEVSNTEAFF. The DNA for the CDR3 is TGTGCCAGCAGCTTGGAGGTATCTAACACTGAAGCTTTCTTT. The chain joins TRBV5-4 to TRBJ1-1; D is unclear. CDR1 SGHNT and CDR2 YYREEE come from the germline V gene (reference sequence). The ends were cut back, 0 bases at V and 2 bases at J, with 8 bases in the middle. The CDR3 is made up of 14 amino acids. Full variable domain (outside the CDR3, taken from reference TRBV5-4 and TRBJ1-1): ETGVTQSPTHLIKTRGQQVTLRCSSQSGHNTVSWYQQALGQGPQFIFQYYREEENGRGNFPPRFSGLQFPNYSSELNVNALELDDSALYLCASSLEVSNTEAFFGQGTRLTVV.